Shown below are 32 T cell receptor beta chains from a single sample sequenced in a study of T-cell reconstitution after alpha-beta-depleted transplantation in children. Preparing the TCRbeta library involved the use of unique molecular identifiers. TCRdb called the PCR reads again in MiXCR, with one record for every CDR3 protein. The sample records around 240,000 distinct CDR3 sequences, under 9.5% being singletons. Sequencing used PBMCs, mostly from graft donor cells, obtained 180 days after TCRalphabeta/CD19-depleted stem cell transplant. These receptor sequences come from a male patient aged 10 to 17 who had a stem cell transplant for acute lymphoblastic leukemia, so the T cells may come from the graft donor.

This clonotype came up many times. V is TRBV6-5 and J is TRBJ2-7, with 7 bases matching TRBD2. This CDR3 is 16 amino acids long. The V segment lost 2 bases and the J segment 4 bases; nucleotides outside the gene matches: 11. Per the germline V gene, CDR1 is MNHEY and CDR2 is SVGAGI. As DNA, the CDR3 is TGTGCCAGCAGTTACCTCATGGGCGGGAGTGCATACGAGCAGTACTTC. Its translation is CASSYLMGGSAYEQYF.

The V gene is TRBV6-1, the J gene TRBJ1-1; weak D call: TRBD1 (5 bases). V lost 5 bases and J 3 bases, leaving 16 bases between the germline ends. CDR3 length equals 15 residues. CDR1 MNHNS and CDR2 SASEGT come from the germline V gene. The CDR3 DNA is TGTGCCAGCAGTCCAAGGGACTTTCAGGACACTGAAGCTTTCTTT. Translating gives CASSPRDFQDTEAFF.

This clonotype was observed many times. The CDR3 nucleotides are TGTGCCAGCAGTTACTTAGCAATCGACAGGGGGCACTGGAACGAGCAGTACTTC. It is translated as CASSYLAIDRGHWNEQYF. The rearrangement joins TRBV6-5 to TRBJ2-7; the match to TRBD1 covers 10 bases. Per the germline V gene, CDR1 is MNHEY and CDR2 is SVGAGI. This CDR3 comprises 18 residues. V lost 1 base, J lost 5 bases, and 14 bases stayed unmatched.

The table lists this clonotype with many counts. V usage is TRBV11-2 and J usage is TRBJ2-3; D is unresolved. V was pared by 3 bases and J by 2 bases, with 3 bases between. This CDR3 has 12 amino acids. CDR1 is SGHAT, CDR2 FQNNGV, per germline. The CDR3 loop is CASSFFTDTQYF. CDR3 in DNA: TGTGCCAGCAGCTTTTTCACAGATACGCAGTATTTT.

This rearrangement joins TRBV19 to TRBJ2-6; no definite D call. Trimming stripped 9 bases from V and 0 bases from J, with 12 bases between. This CDR3 has 15 amino acids. Per germline, CDR1 LNHDA and CDR2 SQIVND (reference sequence). CDR3 nucleotides: TGTGCCAGCTCGCCCCCGGGCTCTGGGGCCAACGTCCTGACTTTC. Translating it yields CASSPPGSGANVLTF.

Many counts were recorded for this clonotype. The J gene is TRBJ2-7, the V gene TRBV19, with D uncertain. Trimming removed 1 base at V and 4 bases at J, with 8 bases between. CDR3 length equals 13 residues. CDR1 LNHDA and CDR2 SQIVND come from the germline V gene (reference sequence). The CDR3 spells CASSIGSEYEQYF. In DNA form, the CDR3 reads TGTGCCAGTAGTATAGGGAGCGAATACGAGCAGTACTTC.

This clonotype was recorded many times. The chain combines TRBV12-3 or TRBV12-4 with TRBJ2-3, with TRBD2 matching 7 bases. There are 15 residues in the CDR3. The V segment lost 3 bases and the J segment 2 bases; nucleotides outside the gene matches: 5. The CDR3 DNA reads TGTGCCAGCAGTTTGACTAGCTCCCTCACAGATACGCAGTATTTT. Amino acids: CASSLTSSLTDTQYF.

This clonotype was seen many times. V is TRBV15 and J is TRBJ2-7; D could derive from TRBD1 or TRBD2 (5 bases each). This CDR3 contains 11 residues. Trimming took off 8 bases at V and 4 bases at J, with 9 bases between the two ends. Looked up from germline, CDR1 is LNHNV and CDR2 is YYDKDF (reference sequence). This CDR3 is CATRDRYEQYF. As DNA, the CDR3 is TGTGCCACCCGGGACCGTTACGAGCAGTACTTC.

This clonotype was seen ten or more times. The chain carries TRBV4-2 and TRBJ2-7; no definite D call. This CDR3 contains 15 residues. CDR1 is LGHNA and CDR2 is YNFKEQ in the germline V gene. V lost 0 bases, J lost 0 bases, and 9 bases lay in between. Written as DNA, the CDR3 is TGTGCCAGCAGCCAAGATAGGCAGAGCTCCTACGAGCAGTACTTC. As protein: CASSQDRQSSYEQYF.

The table lists this clonotype with many counts. The chain uses TRBV9 and TRBJ2-1, with a tentative D call TRBD2 (6 bases). The V gene lost 0 bases and the J gene lost 4 bases, with 11 bases spanning the gap. Germline assignment: CDR1 SGDLS and CDR2 YYNGEE. This CDR3 contains 15 residues. CDR3 coding DNA: TGTGCCAGCAGCGTAGATGGGGGGACTTACAATGAGCAGTTCTTC. Translation: CASSVDGGTYNEQFF. Combining the CDR3 with reference TRBV9 and TRBJ2-1 gives the whole variable domain DSGVTQTPKHLITATGQRVTLRCSPRSGDLSVYWYQQSLDQGLQFLIQYYNGEERAKGNILERFSAQQFPDLHSELNLSSLELGDSALYFCASSVDGGTYNEQFFGPGTRLTVL.

With respect to this clonotype: Since a much larger clone is just one base distant, this may be a read error. The chain has TRBV6-5 and TRBJ2-1; D possibly uses TRBD1 or TRBD2 (5 bases each). The CDR3 covers 13 residues. Per germline, CDR1 MNHEY and CDR2 SVGAGI. The CDR3: CASSYVGPFEQLF. The CDR3 coding sequence is TGTGCCAGCAGTTATGTGGGACCTTTTGAGCAGCTCTTC.

This clonotype was seen at least ten times. The DNA for the CDR3 is TGTGCCAGCAGGGGACCCGAGCAGTACTTC. Protein sequence: CASRGPEQYF. The chain employs TRBV2 and TRBJ2-7; D tentatively reads TRBD1 or TRBD2 (5 bases each). Looked up from germline, CDR1 is SNHLY and CDR2 is FYNNEI. The CDR3 contains 10 residues. With 6 bases removed from V and 6 bases from J, the gap between germline ends came to 6 bases.

This clonotype was observed at least ten times. The V and J genes are TRBV4-1 and TRBJ2-5, with D unresolved. Germline V gene sequence: CDR1 MGHRA, CDR2 YSYEKL. The CDR3 sequence is 15 residues long. V shed 0 bases and J shed 2 bases, with 10 bases lying between them. The CDR3, as DNA: TGCGCCAGCAGCCAAGATCCGATAGAGCAAGAGACCCAGTACTTC. Residues: CASSQDPIEQETQYF.

In this sample, this clonotype turned up many times. The CDR3 region has the DNA TGTGCCAGCAGCGTGAGACTAGCGGGGATCTACAATGAGCAGTTCTTC. Protein: CASSVRLAGIYNEQFF. J is TRBJ2-1 and V is TRBV5-8; 11 positions match TRBD2. The CDR3 sequence is 16 residues long. Germline lookup yields CDR1 SGHTS and CDR2 YDEGEE. Trimming cost V 4 bases and J 3 bases; bases outside gene matches: 6.

This clonotype was recorded at least ten times. The chain has TRBV20-1 and TRBJ2-3; TRBD1 agrees at 10 bases. This CDR3 region has 15 residues. J was trimmed by 4 bases and V by 3 bases; bases with no gene match: 7. From germline, CDR1 is DFQATT and CDR2 SNEGSKA (reference sequence). In DNA, the CDR3 is TGCAGTGCTAGTCGCGACAGGGGGCAAGCAGATACGCAGTATTTT. The encoded protein is CSASRDRGQADTQYF.

There are many counts of this clonotype. This chain links TRBV29-1 with TRBJ2-2; no clear D. CDR1 is SQVTM and CDR2 is ANQGSEA in the germline V gene. The V gene lost 6 bases and the J gene lost 3 bases, with 5 bases spanning the gap. CDR3 size: 11 residues. The CDR3 loop is CSVAHTGELFF. Here the CDR3 DNA reads TGCAGCGTAGCTCACACCGGGGAGCTGTTTTTT.

Concerning this clonotype itself: A read error may be the cause here, since a much bigger clone is one base away. The CDR3 DNA follows: TGTACCAGCAGTCCCTTCACGTACCTCCACTCTGGAAACACCATATATTTT. Its protein is CTSSPFTYLHSGNTIYF. The V gene is TRBV2, the J gene TRBJ1-3; D is uncertain. Germline V gives CDR1 SNHLY, CDR2 FYNNEI. CDR3 length: 17 amino acids.

This clonotype came up many times. The V gene is TRBV12-3 or TRBV12-4, the J gene TRBJ2-6, with 7 positions matching TRBD1. J gave up 4 bases and V 7 bases, and 7 bases lay outside the gene matches. This CDR3 is 15 amino acids long. CDR3 bases: TGTGCCAGCACCATAGGGACAGCGGGGGCCAACGTCCTGACTTTC. Protein product: CASTIGTAGANVLTF.

At least ten counts were recorded for this clonotype. Mismatch with germline at one junction end may stem from a read error. This chain uses TRBV7-7 with TRBJ2-1; D is unresolved. Per germline, CDR1 SSHAT and CDR2 FNYEAQ (reference sequence). CDR3 length equals 14 residues. The CDR3 loop reads CASSLAPFVDEQFF. The CDR3 DNA sequence: TGTGCTAGCAGCTTAGCCCCATTCGTGGATGAGCAGTTCTTC.

This clonotype was picked up many times. The chain carries TRBV20-1 and TRBJ2-5, with a weak D call TRBD1 (5 bases). V was trimmed by 1 base and J by 2 bases, leaving 11 bases between them. Germline assignment: CDR1 DFQATT and CDR2 SNEGSKA (reference sequence). CDR3 length equals 14 residues. The CDR3 sequence is CSARASSGQETQYF. Written as DNA, the CDR3 is TGCAGTGCTAGAGCTTCTTCAGGGCAAGAGACCCAGTACTTC.

This clonotype was seen many times. The chain links TRBV11-2 to TRBJ2-3; D uncertain. The V end lost 1 base, the J end lost 0 bases, and 8 bases lay between the germline ends. The germline V gene encodes CDR1 SGHAT and CDR2 FQNNGV. This CDR3 region has 15 residues. CDR3 sequence: CASSLGPFSTDTQYF. DNA for the CDR3: TGTGCCAGCAGCTTAGGGCCCTTCAGCACAGATACGCAGTATTTT. The full variable domain, rest sourced from reference TRBV11-2 and TRBJ2-3, is EAGVAQSPRYKIIEKRQSVAFWCNPISGHATLYWYQQILGQGPKLLIQFQNNGVVDDSQLPKDRFSAERLKGVDSTLKIQPAKLEDSAVYLCASSLGPFSTDTQYFGPGTRLTVL.

This clonotype was counted many times. The rearrangement joins TRBV6-4 to TRBJ2-1, with 9 bases identical to TRBD2. The length of the CDR3 is 15 residues. Germline V gives CDR1 MRHNA, CDR2 SNTAGT. The V segment lost 0 bases and the J segment 8 bases; nucleotides outside the gene matches: 5. The CDR3 coding sequence is TGTGCCAGCAGTGACTCCGGGACTAGCTTAGATGAGCAGTTCTTC. Translating it yields CASSDSGTSLDEQFF.

In its sample, this clonotype was seen a few times. The V gene is TRBV5-6, the J gene TRBJ2-1, with 7 bases identical to TRBD1. The CDR3 contains 18 residues. V lost 4 bases to trimming and J lost 2 bases; unmatched junction nucleotides: 15. The germline V gene encodes CDR1 SGHDT and CDR2 YYEEEE. The CDR3 DNA follows: TGTGCCAGCAGCCCGGGACAGAGACCGGGACCCACCTACAATGAGCAGTTCTTC. Protein product: CASSPGQRPGPTYNEQFF.

The gene calls are TRBV4-2 and TRBJ2-7; D is perhaps TRBD1 (6 bases). Germline V gene sequence: CDR1 LGHNA, CDR2 YNFKEQ. The CDR3 is made up of 14 amino acids. V lost 2 bases, J lost 4 bases, and 12 bases lay in between. CDR3 DNA: TGTGCCAGCAGCCAACTTAACAGGGATTACGAGCAGTACTTC. Amino acids: CASSQLNRDYEQYF.

This clonotype was seen at least ten times. The rearrangement joins TRBV29-1 to TRBJ2-1; D may be TRBD2 (6 bases). The germline V gene encodes CDR1 SQVTM and CDR2 ANQGSEA. Deletions cut 0 bases from V and 1 base from J, with 16 bases between. The CDR3 length is 17 residues. CDR3 nucleotide sequence: TGCAGCGTTGAAGATCCGCCGAAAGGAGGGTCCTACAATGAGCAGTTCTTC. The encoded protein is CSVEDPPKGGSYNEQFF.

This clonotype was detected many times. The genes are TRBV19 and TRBJ2-1; no clear D gene. Trimming stripped 6 bases from V and 7 bases from J, with 16 bases between. This CDR3 is 14 amino acids long. Germline V gene data show CDR1 as LNHDA and CDR2 as SQIVND (reference sequence). In DNA form, the CDR3 reads TGTGCCAGTAGCGCCCAACATCTGGATAATGAGCAGTTCTTC. Translation gives CASSAQHLDNEQFF. Together with reference TRBV19 and TRBJ2-1, the CDR3 gives the full variable domain: DGGITQSPKYLFRKEGQNVTLSCEQNLNHDAMYWYRQDPGQGLRLIYYSQIVNDFQKGDIAEGYSVSREKKESFPLTVTSAQKNPTAFYLCASSAQHLDNEQFFGPGTRLTVL.

Regarding this clonotype: A much larger clone is a single base away; this may be a read error. The chain links TRBV2 to TRBJ2-7; tentatively, D is TRBD2 (5 bases). The CDR3 length is 14 residues. Germline assignment: CDR1 SNHLY and CDR2 FYNNEI. The V gene lost 4 bases and the J gene lost 4 bases, with 14 bases spanning the gap. The CDR3 loop reads CASSVDGMRYEQYF. The CDR3 nucleotides are TGTGCCAGCAGTGTGGACGGGATGAGGTACGAGCAGTACTTC.

There are a few counts of this clonotype. This chain joins TRBV4-2 and TRBJ2-7, with 11 bases lining up with TRBD2. The V segment lost 1 base and the J segment 5 bases; nucleotides outside the gene matches: 10. The CDR3 runs 17 residues. The germline CDR1 and CDR2 sequences are LGHNA and YNFKEQ. CDR3 sequence (DNA): TGTGCCAGCAGCCAAGCAGTCCTAGCGGGAGGACTTAACGAGCAGTACTTC. Protein: CASSQAVLAGGLNEQYF.

This clonotype has at least ten counts. The V and J genes are TRBV29-1 and TRBJ2-3; D is tentatively TRBD1 or TRBD2 (5 bases each). From germline, CDR1 is SQVTM and CDR2 ANQGSEA. V gave up 1 base and J gave up 0 bases, with 11 bases separating them. The CDR3 extends over 15 amino acids. CDR3 coding DNA: TGCAGCGTTGAAGGGCGAGGGGCTAGCACAGATACGCAGTATTTT. It encodes CSVEGRGASTDTQYF.

This clonotype has a count of ten or more. The J gene is TRBJ2-7, the V gene TRBV12-3 or TRBV12-4; a possible D gene is TRBD2 (6 bases). The germline V and J ends were trimmed by 6 bases and 2 bases, with 11 bases remaining between them. This CDR3 contains 13 residues. The CDR3, as DNA: TGTGCCAGCAGCCCGGGACTTGCCTACGAGCAGTACTTC. This sequence encodes CASSPGLAYEQYF.

In this sample, this clonotype turned up many times. DNA of the CDR3: TGTGCCAGCAGCCAAGAACCAGGGGTGACCATATATTTT. Amino acids: CASSQEPGVTIYF. The chain carries TRBV4-2 and TRBJ1-3; TRBD1 might be the D (6 bases). The CDR3 runs to 13 residues. CDR1 is LGHNA and CDR2 is YNFKEQ in the germline V gene. Trimming pared 0 bases from V and 10 bases from J, leaving 10 bases between.

This clonotype was detected ten times or more. In DNA form, the CDR3 reads TGTGCCATCAGTGAGTCGATCCGACAGAACACTGAAGCTTTCTTT. This gives the protein CAISESIRQNTEAFF. The genes are TRBV10-3 and TRBJ1-1; D unresolved. Germline lookup yields CDR1 ENHRY and CDR2 SYGVKD. The CDR3 runs 15 residues. Trimming stripped 0 bases from V and 1 base from J, with 9 bases between.